One sample yielded the 2 T cell receptor beta chains listed below, sequenced in a study of T cells after yellow fever vaccination. TCRdb reprocessed the 5' RACE reads with MiXCR, giving one entry per CDR3 protein. The sample includes a few hundred thousand distinct CDR3 sequences, around 3.6% of them seen just once. The sequenced sample was PBMCs, obtained on the day of the yellow fever booster vaccination. The receptors originated from a man younger than 35 who received the YFV17D yellow fever vaccine.

This clonotype was picked up many times. The V gene is TRBV10-3, the J gene TRBJ2-2, with D perhaps matching TRBD2 (5 bases). The CDR3 totals 14 residues. CDR1 and CDR2 from the germline V gene are ENHRY and SYGVKD. V gave up 7 bases and J gave up 5 bases, with 14 bases separating them. The CDR3: CAITEARGTGELFF. The CDR3 nucleotides are TGTGCCATCACGGAGGCGAGAGGGACCGGGGAGCTGTTTTTT.

This clonotype was picked up a small number of times. In DNA form, the CDR3 reads TGCAGTGCTACTAGCGAGCTAGATACGCAGTATTTT. Translated: CSATSELDTQYF. This chain links TRBV20-1 with TRBJ2-3; TRBD2 is a possible D gene (6 bases). This CDR3 comprises 12 residues. With 4 bases removed from V and 5 bases from J, the gap between germline ends came to 10 bases. From germline, CDR1 is DFQATT and CDR2 SNEGSKA (reference sequence).